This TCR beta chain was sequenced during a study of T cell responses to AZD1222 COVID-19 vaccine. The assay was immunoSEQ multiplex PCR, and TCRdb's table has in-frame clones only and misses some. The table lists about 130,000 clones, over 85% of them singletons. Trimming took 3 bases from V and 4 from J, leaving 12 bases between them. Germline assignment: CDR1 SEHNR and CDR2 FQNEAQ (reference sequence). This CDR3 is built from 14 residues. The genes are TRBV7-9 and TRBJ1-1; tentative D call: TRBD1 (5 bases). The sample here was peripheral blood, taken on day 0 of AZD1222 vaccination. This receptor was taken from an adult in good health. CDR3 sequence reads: CASSFYRSGTEAFF. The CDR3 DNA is TGTGCCAGCAGCTTTTACAGGTCGGGCACTGAAGCTTTCTTT.